This passage covers 8 T cell receptor beta chains from one sample sequenced in a study of CD8 T cells in ankylosing spondylitis (dated by TCRdb to about 2017). The library was built by means of 5' RACE. Sequenced on an Illumina HiSeq 2500. TCRdb reprocessing: public reads trimmed at Q25 with fastp, clones called with MiXCR, in-frame beta chains kept. Here each entry gathers all rows of one CDR3 protein and keeps the most common genes and DNA. The sample yields 250,000 to 300,000 distinct CDR3 sequences; 20% were counted once. Of the sample, under 8.5% is held by the ten largest clones. The sample comprised blood, either unsorted or a sorted T cell fraction (not recorded which). All receptors derive from a male donor with ankylosing spondylitis or in good health (not recorded which).

V is TRBV20-1 and J is TRBJ1-1; D is ambiguous. V lost 0 bases and J 1 base, leaving 9 bases between the germline ends. This CDR3 contains 14 residues. Germline CDR1 DFQATT, CDR2 SNEGSKA (reference sequence). The CDR3 spells CSARDPAWNTEAFF. The CDR3 region has the DNA TGCAGTGCTAGAGACCCAGCCTGGAACACTGAAGCTTTCTTT.

This chain joins TRBV3-1 and TRBJ2-7, with unresolved D. This CDR3 has 14 residues. The ends were cut back, 0 bases at V and 2 bases at J, with 8 bases in the middle. Per germline, CDR1 LGHDT and CDR2 YNNKEL (reference sequence). Here the CDR3 reads CASSQDDPPYEQYV. Here the CDR3 DNA reads TGTGCCAGCAGCCAAGATGATCCACCCTACGAGCAGTACGTC.

Ten or more counts support this clonotype. This chain joins TRBV10-3 and TRBJ2-2; tentatively, D is TRBD2 (6 bases). The CDR3 extends over 14 amino acids. The V gene lost 9 bases and the J gene lost 2 bases, with 13 bases spanning the gap. From germline, CDR1 is ENHRY and CDR2 SYGVKD. The chain's CDR3 is CAMGIGGNTGELFF. CDR3 DNA: TGTGCCATGGGGATCGGGGGAAACACCGGGGAGCTGTTTTTT.

The sample holds a few counts of this clonotype. This chain links TRBV28 with TRBJ1-2, with TRBD1 matching 10 bases. The CDR3 has 14 amino acids. Per germline, CDR1 MDHEN and CDR2 SYDVKM. The junction had 3 bases not matched to a gene; V was cut back by 3 bases and J by 5 bases. CDR3 coding DNA: TGTGCCAGCAGTTTCTGGGACAGGGGATATGGCTACACCTTC. As protein: CASSFWDRGYGYTF.

V usage is TRBV7-3 and J usage is TRBJ2-1, with 9 bases aligning to TRBD1. From germline, CDR1 is SGHTA and CDR2 FQGTGA. This CDR3 comprises 16 residues. V lost 5 bases and J lost 1; bases outside the gene matches: 6. CDR3 bases: TGTGCCAGCAGCCCCTCGGGACAGGGTTCCTACAATGAGCAGTTCTTC. It translates to CASSPSGQGSYNEQFF. Using reference TRBV7-3 and TRBJ2-1 for the parts outside the CDR3, the full variable domain is GAGVSQTPSNKVTEKGKYVELRCDPISGHTALYWYRQSLGQGPEFLIYFQGTGAADDSGLPNDRFFAVRPEGSVSTLKIQRTERGDSAVYLCASSPSGQGSYNEQFFGPGTRLTVL.

The gene calls are TRBV5-1 and TRBJ2-3, with TRBD1 identical over 8 bases. V was clipped by 0 bases and J by 2 bases; unmatched bases: 5. The V gene's germline CDR1 is SGHRS and CDR2 YFSETQ. CDR3 length: 16 residues. The CDR3 DNA reads as TGCGCCAGCAGCTTGGTTACCAGGGGGCCCACAGATACGCAGTATTTT. Residues: CASSLVTRGPTDTQYF.

The chain joins TRBV12-3 or TRBV12-4 to TRBJ2-3, with 10 nucleotides matching TRBD2. The CDR3 extends over 15 amino acids. V gave up 6 bases and J gave up 0 bases; unmatched junction bases: 3. CDR3 sequence (DNA): TGTGCCAGCAGGAGGACTAGCGGTAGCACAGATACGCAGTATTTT. It specifies CASRRTSGSTDTQYF.

This clonotype has only a few counts. V is TRBV7-2 and J is TRBJ1-1; no clear D gene. V lost 4 bases and J lost 4, with 19 bases in between. CDR3 length: 16 amino acids. The germline CDR1 and CDR2 sequences are SGHTA and FQGNSA. This chain's CDR3 is CASSWIQLFLSTEAFF. DNA of the CDR3: TGTGCCAGCAGCTGGATTCAGCTATTCCTCAGCACTGAAGCTTTCTTT.